One sample yielded the 18 T cell receptor beta chains listed below, sequenced in a study of shared clonotypes between healthy human individuals. TCRdb's copy holds only in-frame clones and misses some; the assay was immunoSEQ multiplex PCR. This sample yields millions of clones, of which 85% to 95% are seen a single time; around 0.13% belongs to the top ten. The sequencing sample was made of naive CD4+ T cells sorted from blood. Regarding subset: CD45RA+ positively selected. These receptor sequences come from a man in his late teens or twenties in good health.

The gene calls are TRBV18 and TRBJ2-7; 12 positions agree with TRBD2. There are 16 residues in the CDR3. Germline V CDR1 and CDR2: KGHSH, LQKENI. The V segment lost 1 base and the J segment 2 bases; nucleotides outside the gene matches: 3. CDR3 nucleotide sequence: TGTGCCAGCTCACCACGGACTAGCGGGACCCCCTACGAGCAGTACTTC. Its translation: CASSPRTSGTPYEQYF.

The DNA for the CDR3 is TGTGCCAGCAGCGCTTCCCAAGAGACCCAGTACTTC. It specifies CASSASQETQYF. V gene TRBV5-8 combines with J gene TRBJ2-5; D is ambiguous. The germline gives CDR1 SGHTS, CDR2 YDEGEE. V dropped 4 bases and J dropped 1 base, with 5 bases sitting between them. CDR3 length equals 12 residues.

This sequence joins TRBV7-2 and TRBJ2-7; D assignment may be TRBD1 or TRBD2 (5 bases each). Trimming removed 3 bases from V and 7 bases from J, with 16 bases in between. The V gene's germline CDR1 is SGHTA and CDR2 FQGNSA. This CDR3 has 14 residues. The CDR3 region is CASSLAGALVEQYF. The CDR3 bases are TGTGCCAGCAGCTTGGCCGGGGCCCTAGTGGAGCAGTACTTC.

Turning to this clone: Other DNA sequences of this sample code for an identical CDR3. V is TRBV7-9 and J is TRBJ2-1; the D gene is possibly TRBD2 (6 bases). Germline assignment: CDR1 SEHNR and CDR2 FQNEAQ (reference sequence). Trimming stripped 3 bases from V and 7 bases from J, with 10 bases between. CDR3 length equals 13 residues. This CDR3 reads CASSFPSGNEQFF. The CDR3 DNA is TGTGCCAGCAGCTTCCCGAGCGGGAATGAGCAGTTCTTC.

This clone was seen a single time. This chain uses TRBV6-5 with TRBJ2-3, with 8 bases matching TRBD2. Germline V CDR1 and CDR2: MNHEY, SVGAGI. The CDR3 consists of 16 residues. V lost 2 bases to trimming and J lost 1 base; unmatched junction nucleotides: 5. For the CDR3, the DNA is TGTGCCAGCAGTTACGGGATTAGCGGGGGCACAGATACGCAGTATTTT. Protein sequence: CASSYGISGGTDTQYF.

This clone was seen just once. The same CDR3 also results from other DNA sequences found in this sample. J is TRBJ1-1 and V is TRBV7-9; TRBD1 agrees at 9 bases. CDR1 and CDR2 (germline): SEHNR, FQNEAQ (reference sequence). The CDR3 contains 14 residues. Trimming removed 3 bases from V and 2 bases from J; junction bases left unmatched: 1. CDR3 amino acids: CASSLGQGNTEAFF. The CDR3, as DNA: TGTGCCAGCAGCTTGGGACAGGGAAACACTGAAGCTTTCTTT.

This clone was detected only a few times. The V gene is TRBV10-3, the J gene TRBJ1-6; TRBD1 is a possible D gene (6 bases). Germline values: CDR1 ENHRY, CDR2 SYGVKD. Trimming took off 2 bases at V and 10 bases at J, with 15 bases between the two ends. This CDR3 spans 15 amino acids. CDR3 sequence (DNA): TGTGCCATCAGTGAGAGTCCGCCAGGGGCCTCACCCCTCCACTTT. This translates into CAISESPPGASPLHF.

The V call is TRBV11-3, the J call TRBJ2-2; the D is unclear. V was shortened by 2 bases and J by 3 bases, with 4 bases between the two germline ends. Germline V gives CDR1 SGHNT, CDR2 YENEEA. The CDR3 totals 13 residues. This chain's CDR3 is CASSLPYTGELFF. Here the CDR3 DNA reads TGTGCCAGCAGCTTACCGTACACCGGGGAGCTGTTTTTT.

The gene calls are TRBV15 and TRBJ2-7, with TRBD2 identical over 12 bases. The CDR3 is 15 residues long. Germline V gene sequence: CDR1 LNHNV, CDR2 YYDKDF (reference sequence). V lost 1 base and J lost 7; bases outside the gene matches: 5. For the CDR3, the DNA is TGTGCCACCAGCAGAGGGACTAGCGGGATAGGAGAGCAGTACTTC. Translated, it gives CATSRGTSGIGEQYF. Combining the CDR3 with reference TRBV15 and TRBJ2-7 gives the whole variable domain DAMVIQNPRYQVTQFGKPVTLSCSQTLNHNVMYWYQQKSSQAPKLLFHYYDKDFNNEADTPDNFQSRRPNTSFCFLDIRSPGLGDTAMYLCATSRGTSGIGEQYFGPGTRLTVT.

A note on this clone: Other nucleotide sequences in the sample specify the same CDR3. The chain joins TRBV6-5 to TRBJ2-3, with D uncertain. The V end lost 0 bases, the J end lost 6 bases, and 1 base lay between the germline ends. This CDR3 is 11 amino acids long. Germline V gene sequence: CDR1 MNHEY, CDR2 SVGAGI. The CDR3 protein is CASSYSDTQYF. CDR3 DNA sequence: TGTGCCAGCAGTTACTCGGATACGCAGTATTTT.

V is TRBV7-2 and J is TRBJ1-5; no clear D. Trimming left V 2 bases short and J 4 bases short, with 12 bases between. CDR1 and CDR2 from the germline V gene are SGHTA and FQGNSA. This CDR3 has 15 residues. The CDR3 reads CASSLTSKGNQPQHF. The CDR3 DNA reads TGTGCCAGCAGCTTAACCTCCAAGGGAAATCAGCCCCAGCATTTT.

V and J are TRBV7-8 and TRBJ2-3; D is ambiguous. Germline V CDR1 and CDR2: SGHVS, FQNEAQ. Trimming cost V 1 base and J 0 bases, with 8 bases left between them. This CDR3 region has 15 residues. CDR3 protein: CASSLGLESTDTQYF. DNA of the CDR3: TGTGCCAGCAGCTTAGGACTCGAGAGCACAGATACGCAGTATTTT.

This clone was detected once. The rearrangement links TRBV20-1 to TRBJ1-2; D might be TRBD1 (5 bases). The germline V gene has CDR1 DFQATT and CDR2 SNEGSKA (reference sequence). The CDR3 has 10 amino acids. The V and J ends lost 7 bases and 6 bases respectively, with 9 bases between them. The CDR3 coding sequence is TGCAGTGGGGTCAGGGATGGCTACACCTTC. Its protein is CSGVRDGYTF.

Remarks on this clone: The same CDR3 can be traced to other DNA sequences in this sample. The chain joins TRBV18 to TRBJ1-1; possibly TRBD1 for D (5 bases). Per germline, CDR1 KGHSH and CDR2 LQKENI. This CDR3 spans 14 amino acids. V lost 2 bases to trimming and J lost 0 bases, with 7 bases between them. In nucleotides, the CDR3 is TGTGCCAGCTCACCAGACAGTCTGAACACTGAAGCTTTCTTT. This encodes CASSPDSLNTEAFF.

The rearrangement links TRBV30 to TRBJ1-1, with D tentatively TRBD1 (5 bases). This CDR3 has 13 amino acids. CDR1 GTSNPN and CDR2 SVGIG come from the germline V gene (reference sequence). CDR3 DNA sequence: TGTTCCTATAACCGGGCTGGGGGCACTGAAGCTTTCTTT. This encodes CSYNRAGGTEAFF.

This clone occurred a few times. The chain recombines TRBV2 with TRBJ1-2; D remains unclear. The V end lost 0 bases, the J end lost 8 bases, and 13 bases lay between the germline ends. The CDR3 runs 14 residues. CDR1 and CDR2 from the germline V gene are SNHLY and FYNNEI. CDR3 region: CASSEAPGIQGYTF. CDR3 DNA sequence: TGTGCCAGCAGTGAAGCCCCGGGGATCCAAGGCTACACCTTC.

To note about this clone: A junction end diverges from the germline sequence, so it may reflect a read error. The chain employs TRBV10-3 and TRBJ2-3; 9 bases align to TRBD1. The germline V gene has CDR1 ENHRY and CDR2 SYGVKD. This CDR3 has 13 amino acids. In DNA, the CDR3 is TGTGCCATCAGTGAGTTACCGGGACAGGGAAGGGATTTT. It is translated as CAISELPGQGRDF.

The chain carries TRBV29-1 and TRBJ1-5; D is perhaps TRBD1 (5 bases). V dropped 4 bases and J dropped 3 bases, with 10 bases sitting between them. This CDR3 spans 13 amino acids. Germline CDR1 is SQVTM and CDR2 is ANQGSEA. The CDR3 DNA sequence: TGCAGCGTTGTAGCGGGGGACAATCAGCCCCAGCATTTT. Residues: CSVVAGDNQPQHF. The whole variable domain, remainder taken from reference TRBV29-1 and TRBJ1-5, is SAVISQKPSRDICQRGTSLTIQCQVDSQVTMMFWYRQQPGQSLTLIATANQGSEATYESGFVIDKFPISRPNLTFSTLTVSNMSPEDSSIYLCSVVAGDNQPQHFGDGTRLSIL.